This T cell receptor (beta chain) comes out of a study of cytomegalovirus exposure and HLA in healthy donors. TCRdb keeps only in-frame clones here, not all; method: immunoSEQ multiplex PCR. Counted here are tens of thousands of clones, approximately 94% occurring once; the ten biggest clones make up roughly 1.4%. With respect to this clone: Its target is unknown.

Trimming pared 5 bases from V and 10 bases from J, leaving 17 bases between. CDR3 size: 13 residues. Germline lookup yields CDR1 SGHVS and CDR2 FQNEAQ. Study-level results: The classifier reportedly diagnosed cytomegalovirus status with high sensitivity and specificity. TCR beta chains numbering some 160 were designated cytomegalovirus-associated. The dataset shows that most TCR sequences were rare, while some public TCRs occurred in many donors.

The source of this sequence is a young man in good health and CMV-seropositive. The chain has TRBV7-8 and TRBJ1-1; D is unresolved. Sequenced material: PBMCs. In DNA, the CDR3 is TGTGCCAGCAGCGGTGGAGGGATAAAGGGAGCTTTCTTT. Translation: CASSGGGIKGAFF.